This T cell receptor (beta chain) stems from a study of vaccination effects on CD4 cells after COVID-19. In the study overall: Viral peptide pools were used in the ViraFEST assay to expand antigen-specific CD4+ T cells, and sequencing came afterward.

About this clone itself: What it binds is not known.

Some clones are missing from TCRdb's copy, which holds only in-frame ones; the method was immunoSEQ multiplex PCR. The sample holds tens of thousands of clones, over 70% seen once. Germline lookup yields CDR1 LNHDA and CDR2 SQIVND (reference sequence). CDR3 length: 14 residues. Germline trimming cut 7 bases from V and 5 bases from J; bases unmatched to any gene: 7. With about 9 days of culture completed, CD4+ T cells were isolated. Of the BNT162b2 and mRNA-1273 vaccines, participants received two doses of one or the other. Half of the medium was exchanged for IL-2 medium on both days 3 and 7. This receptor was obtained from a human donor who received a COVID-19 vaccine. The sequencing here drew on CD4+ T cells from PBMCs cultured without peptide, taken after COVID-19 vaccination. V usage is TRBV19 and J usage is TRBJ1-4; 7 bases line up with TRBD1. The CDR3 nucleotides read TGTGCCAGTACCACGACAGGGAGAAATGAAAAACTGTTTTTT. This codes for CASTTTGRNEKLFF.